This T cell receptor (beta chain) was identified during a study of response to subunit inactivated influenza vaccine. This clonotype was seen ten or more times. Its cognate antigen is unknown. TCRdb reprocessed the RT-PCR reads via MiXCR and lists one record per CDR3 protein. Here the sample spans under 800,000 distinct CDR3 sequences, 11% to 15% being singletons. The germline V gene encodes CDR1 DFQATT and CDR2 SNEGSKA (reference sequence). The CDR3 has 15 amino acids. The J segment lost 1 base and the V segment lost 6 bases, leaving 11 bases of the junction unmatched. Whole-study findings and limits: The authors proposed limited new T cell recruitment per seasonal influenza vaccination.

The chain combines TRBV20-1 with TRBJ2-5; 7 nucleotides align to TRBD2. The sequence derives from a man between 50 and 59 years old who received an inactivated influenza vaccine. The sequenced sample was PBMCs from blood, obtained 14 days before vaccination. The CDR3 DNA sequence: TGCAGTGCCGCCCCCTCGGGACTACCCCAAGAGACCCAGTACTTC. Protein: CSAAPSGLPQETQYF.